The clone carrying this T cell receptor (beta chain) showed up just once. The antigen is undetermined. The data originate from a study of cytomegalovirus exposure and HLA in healthy donors. Study-level information: From HLA-typed donors, an early data release held 70 million to 95 million unique TCRs.

There are 15 residues in the CDR3. Germline CDR1 reads SGHTA; CDR2 reads FQGTGA. After removal of 2 bases from V and 6 bases from J, the junction contained 5 bases not matched to a gene. General study findings and limits: An analysis was carried out at a later point. It showed that HLA-associated TCR beta chains were more clonally expanded than equally common non-associated chains. It was fewer than 200 TCR beta chains that were listed as cytomegalovirus-associated.

A multiplex PCR was run with 60 Vbeta primers and 13 Jbeta primers. Generated by immunoSEQ multiplex PCR, the TCRdb table keeps only in-frame clones and is missing some. The sample contains 150,000 to 200,000 clones, less than 90% of which appear only once. The material sequenced was PBMCs. The source of this sequence is a woman aged 45-59 years in good health and CMV-seropositive. The V gene is TRBV7-3, the J gene TRBJ2-1; 9 bases agree with TRBD2. The chain's CDR3 is CASSLAGGPGNEQFF. CDR3 coding DNA: TGTGCCAGCAGCTTAGCGGGAGGGCCGGGCAATGAGCAGTTCTTC.